These T cell receptor beta chains were read from a single sample in a study of blood T cell repertoires in COVID-19. Some clones are missing from TCRdb's copy, which holds only in-frame ones; the method was immunoSEQ multiplex PCR. This sample has approximately 260,000 clones, with 75% to 95% found just once. Sequencing was carried out using PBMCs or T cells enriched from blood (not recorded which). All receptors derive from a young woman who had recovered from COVID-19. Both conserved end residues are part of each CDR3. The D gene is left open where the match is weak. Clone size is shown for a subset of rows, as once, few, many or a class of expanded clone.

.	TRBD1	TRBV4-2	TRBJ1-6	TGTGCCAGCAGCCAAGATCTGGGGACAGCACAGAGCTCCTATAATTCACCCCTCCACTTT	CASSQDLGTAQSSYNSPLHF
.	.	TRBV4-2	TRBJ1-1	TGTGCCAGCAGCCGCAGTCTGGGCAGGGGGAACACTGAAGCTTTCTTT	CASSRSLGRGNTEAFF
.	.	TRBV10-3	TRBJ2-5	TGTGCCATCAGCGGCCCAGGAAATTCCGACCAAGAGACCCAGTACTTC	CAISGPGNSDQETQYF
.	.	TRBV7-9	TRBJ1-2	TGTGCCAGCAGCTTAGTTGCGAATATACATGGCTACACCTTC	CASSLVANIHGYTF
.	.	TRBV6-1	TRBJ1-1	TGTGCCAGCAGTGATGTACATTTGAACACTGAAGCTTTCTTT	CASSDVHLNTEAFF
.	TRBD2	TRBV10-1	TRBJ2-3	TGCGCCAGCAGTGAGTCCCGGCTAGCGGGGCCCTCCAGAGATACGCAGTATTTT	CASSESRLAGPSRDTQYF
.	.	TRBV11-2	TRBJ2-7	TGTGCCAGCAGCCGAGGGCCTGGGGCCTACGAGCAGTACTTC	CASSRGPGAYEQYF
.	.	TRBV11-2	TRBJ2-6	TGTGCCAGCAGCTTTGGCGGGGCCAACGTCCTGACTTTC	CASSFGGANVLTF
.	.	TRBV6-5	TRBJ1-1	TGTGCCAGCAGTACAAGGACAGCAGCTTTCTTT	CASSTRTAAFF
.	TRBD1	TRBV11-1	TRBJ1-1	TGTGCCAGCAGCACTGGACAGGGGCCCATGGGGACTGAAGCTTTCTTT	CASSTGQGPMGTEAFF
.	TRBD1	TRBV11-3	TRBJ1-1	TGTGCCAGCAGCTTAGACCCCCGGGACAGGGGGACCCTTGGAACTGAAGCTTTCTTT	CASSLDPRDRGTLGTEAFF
.	.	TRBV3-1/TRBV3-2	TRBJ1-4	TGTGCCAGCACCTTATCGGGTAATGAAAAACTGTTTTTT	CASTLSGNEKLFF
once	TRBD2	TRBV5-4	TRBJ2-3	TGTGCCAGCAGCTTGGGCGGGGGGGCCGGTTCAGATACGCAGTATTTT	CASSLGGGAGSDTQYF
.	.	TRBV3-1/TRBV3-2	TRBJ1-2	TGTGCCAGCAGCCAAGAAAGCTTCGGTGGCTACACCTTC	CASSQESFGGYTF
.	TRBD1	TRBV5-1	TRBJ2-7	TGCGCCAGCAGCGGACGACCGACAGGGTTCGATTCCTACGAGCAGTACTTC	CASSGRPTGFDSYEQYF
.	TRBD2	TRBV27	TRBJ2-1	TGTGCCAGCAGTTCGCTAGCGGGAGCCTCGAATGAGCAGTTCTTC	CASSSLAGASNEQFF
.	.	TRBV19	TRBJ2-5	TGTGCCAGTAGTATAGTGGGCCCACAAGAGACCCAGTACTTC	CASSIVGPQETQYF
.	TRBD1	TRBV28	TRBJ1-1	TGTGCCAGCAGTCCGCTAACCCCGCGACAGGGCACTGAAGCTTTCTTT	CASSPLTPRQGTEAFF
.	.	TRBV19	TRBJ1-2	TGTGCCAGTAACCCAACCCGAGGAGGTGGCTACACCTTC	CASNPTRGGGYTF
once	TRBD2	TRBV7-8	TRBJ2-1	TGTGCCAGCAGCTTATGGTTTAGGGCGGGAGGAGGCGGTGAGCAGTTCTTC	CASSLWFRAGGGGEQFF
.	TRBD2	TRBV5-4	TRBJ2-7	TGTGCCAGCAGCTTGTCTAGCGGGAGCGTCTACGAGCAGTACTTC	CASSLSSGSVYEQYF
.	.	TRBV3-1/TRBV3-2	TRBJ1-1	TGTGCCAGCAGCCGGGGGGGACTCCGATTGGGCACTGAAGCTTTCTTT	CASSRGGLRLGTEAFF